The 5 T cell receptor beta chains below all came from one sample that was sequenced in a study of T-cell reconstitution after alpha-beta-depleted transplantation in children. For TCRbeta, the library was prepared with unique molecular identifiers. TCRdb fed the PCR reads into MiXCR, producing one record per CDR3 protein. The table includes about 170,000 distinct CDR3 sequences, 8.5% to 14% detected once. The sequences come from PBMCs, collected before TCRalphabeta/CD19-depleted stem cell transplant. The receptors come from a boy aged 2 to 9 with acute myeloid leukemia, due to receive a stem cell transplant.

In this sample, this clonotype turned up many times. The CDR3 DNA reads as TGTGCCAGCAGCTTAGTGGGACTCAAACCCCCCGAGCAGTACTTC. This gives the protein CASSLVGLKPPEQYF. The chain has TRBV7-9 and TRBJ2-7; D may be TRBD2 (6 bases). Germline V gene data show CDR1 as SEHNR and CDR2 as FQNEAQ (reference sequence). V lost 1 base, J lost 6 bases, and 16 bases lay in between. This CDR3 has 15 amino acids.

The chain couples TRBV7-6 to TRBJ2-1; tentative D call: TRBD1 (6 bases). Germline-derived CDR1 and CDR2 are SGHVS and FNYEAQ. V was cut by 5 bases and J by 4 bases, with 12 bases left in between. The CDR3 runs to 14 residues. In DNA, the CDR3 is TGTGCCAGCAGCCGACCACAGGGTTACAATGAGCAGTTCTTC. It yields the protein CASSRPQGYNEQFF.

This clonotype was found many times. The CDR3 here is CAISDIKQADTQYF. CDR3 bases: TGTGCCATCAGTGATATTAAACAGGCAGATACGCAGTATTTT. The chain joins TRBV10-3 to TRBJ2-3; a weak D match, TRBD1 (5 bases). In germline, CDR1 is ENHRY, CDR2 SYGVKD. This CDR3 has 14 amino acids. The germline V and J ends were trimmed by 3 bases and 4 bases, with 11 bases remaining between them.

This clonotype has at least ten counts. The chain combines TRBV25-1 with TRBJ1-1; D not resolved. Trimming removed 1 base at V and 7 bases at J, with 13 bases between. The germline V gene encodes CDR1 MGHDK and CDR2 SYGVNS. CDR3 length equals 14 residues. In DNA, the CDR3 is TGTGCCAGCAGTGAATTACTGGGCGAGGGTGAAGCTTTCTTT. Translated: CASSELLGEGEAFF.

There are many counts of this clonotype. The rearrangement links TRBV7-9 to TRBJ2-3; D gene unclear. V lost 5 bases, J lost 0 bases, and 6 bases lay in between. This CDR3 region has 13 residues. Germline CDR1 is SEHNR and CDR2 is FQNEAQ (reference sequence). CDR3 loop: CASSTASTDTQYF. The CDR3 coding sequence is TGTGCCAGCAGCACCGCTAGCACAGATACGCAGTATTTT. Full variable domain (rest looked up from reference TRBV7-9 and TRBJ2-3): DTGVSQNPRHKITKRGQNVTFRCDPISEHNRLYWYRQTLGQGPEFLTYFQNEAQLEKSRLLSDRFSAERPKGSFSTLEIQRTEQGDSAMYLCASSTASTDTQYFGPGTRLTVL.